This T cell receptor beta chain came from a study of T cell repertoires in cytomegalovirus infection. From germline, CDR1 is LGHDT and CDR2 YNNKEL (reference sequence). V lost 0 bases to trimming and J lost 5 bases, with 8 bases between them. The CDR3 is 15 residues long. TCRdb itself ran the reads through MiXCR, one entry per CDR3 protein. The sample yields about 240,000 distinct CDR3 sequences, roughly an eighth seen once. This chain connects TRBV3-1 to TRBJ1-6; D remains ambiguous. This receptor was identified in a human donor in good health (CMV status not recorded). Some clones in this sample may be carry-over from other donors' samples. The source material was PBMCs. For the CDR3, the DNA is TGTGCCAGCAGCCAAGATGGGCTAAATAATTCACCCCTCCACTTT. Residues: CASSQDGLNNSPLHF.